Below, 2 T cell receptor beta chains from the same sample are listed, as sequenced in a study of identifying expanded T cells in peripheral blood. Using immunoSEQ multiplex PCR, the repertoire was profiled, and TCRdb retains in-frame clones only, with some absent. The sample consists of 70,000 or so clones, about nine tenths of them appearing once. What was sequenced was blood. Receptors originate from a person between 18 and 75 years old in good health.

There are a few counts of this clone. V is TRBV11-2 and J is TRBJ2-7, with TRBD2 matching 7 bases. The CDR3 runs to 16 residues. The germline CDR1 and CDR2 sequences are SGHAT and FQNNGV. The V and J ends lost 5 bases and 3 bases, in that order; junction bases with no gene match: 13. CDR3 region: CASSPISRTSIYEQYF. CDR3 in DNA: TGTGCCAGCAGCCCGATATCCCGGACTAGTATCTACGAGCAGTACTTC.

V gene TRBV6-1 combines with J gene TRBJ2-3; D unclear. The V gene's germline CDR1 is MNHNS and CDR2 SASEGT. Trimming left V 7 bases short and J 0 bases short, with 14 bases between. CDR3 length equals 15 residues. CDR3 in amino acids: CASMTDGSSTDTQYF. Here the CDR3 DNA reads TGTGCCAGCATGACGGACGGATCTAGCACAGATACGCAGTATTTT.